This is a list of T cell receptor beta chains from one sample in a study of regulatory T cells in long-lasting Graves disease. One entry per CDR3 protein results from TCRdb running MiXCR on the multiplex PCR reads. The sample shows fewer than 350,000 distinct CDR3 sequences, 18% of them seen only once. Material: peripheral blood mononuclear cells (PBMCs), obtained at new diagnosis, from a patient treated with antithyroid drugs. The receptors were sampled from a female donor with Graves disease. CDR3s include the opening cysteine and the closing phenylalanine or tryptophan. The D gene is left open where the match is weak. Size tells how often a clone was seen (once, few, many) or the class of an expanded clone, and some rows leave it out.

>NA|many|TRBV14
CASSQDSRVGYSEQYF
>NA|NA|TRBV7-3
CAGPMGVNQPQHF
>NA|NA|TRBV6-5
CASSSPSENYNEQFF
>TRBD2|many|TRBV19
CATQSGRAGYNEQFF
>NA|many|TRBV15
CATSLLADTIYF
>NA|few|TRBV6-2/TRBV6-3
CASRETGFGNTIYF
>TRBD2|many|TRBV12-3/TRBV12-4
CASSPAGVYNEQFF
>NA|few|TRBV20-1
CSAGGPRESLEQYF
>NA|many|TRBV29-1
CSVGRVGVSRGETQYF
>TRBD1|few|TRBV5-6
CASSLAQGAPYEQYF
>TRBD1|many|TRBV20-1
CSARDPTGADTQYF
>NA|many|TRBV12-3/TRBV12-4
CASSRAWGRHDTQYF
>TRBD1|NA|TRBV3-1
CASRDRGTNTEAFF
>NA|NA|TRBV2
CASSDRGTPLGAFF
>NA|NA|TRBV6-1
CATKTSDNSPLHF
>NA|NA|TRBV7-3
CASSPISRDTQYF
>TRBD1|many|TRBV30
CAWGTGSYEQYF
>NA|many|TRBV2
CASSHGTPGYTF
>TRBD2|many|TRBV6-5
CASSYSVAGGQETQYF
>NA|many|TRBV3-1
CASSSHRENEKLFF
>NA|many|TRBV13
CASKGSLEKLFF
>TRBD2|NA|TRBV3-1
CASSPRAGVVDTQYF
>NA|many|TRBV19
CASSTRGTQYF
>NA|many|TRBV28
CASSGRFTEAFF
>TRBD2|few|TRBV6-1
CASGGGAGGTSGRTGELFF
>TRBD1|many|TRBV28
CASRTHQGDEQFF
>NA|NA|TRBV4-1
CASSQAHGISGANVLTF
>NA|many|TRBV15
CATSSRWLGSSYEQYF
>NA|many|TRBV6-1
CASGQLDNEQFF
>NA|many|TRBV12-3/TRBV12-4
CASSLGAAETQYF
>TRBD1|many|TRBV28
CASSLPWTGNGKPQHF
>NA|many|TRBV7-6
CASSPMTLEAYNEQFF